Each of the 11 T cell receptor beta chains below was sequenced from the same sample in a study of cytomegalovirus exposure and HLA in healthy donors. Primers: 60 Vbeta forward and 13 Jbeta reverse. Clones were read by immunoSEQ multiplex PCR, and TCRdb kept only the in-frame ones, dropping some. The sample includes about 130,000 clones, around 81% of them seen just once. The sample was PBMCs. These receptors all come from a woman aged 50 to 65 in good health and CMV-seronegative.

The rearrangement joins TRBV4-3 to TRBJ2-2, with 7 bases fitting TRBD1. The CDR3 contains 14 residues. V was pared by 4 bases and J by 4 bases, with 3 bases of the junction left unmatched. The V gene's germline CDR1 is LGHNA and CDR2 YSLEER. The CDR3 spells CASSRGQITGELFF. DNA for the CDR3: TGCGCCAGCAGCCGGGGACAGATCACCGGGGAGCTGTTTTTT.

The chain employs TRBV6-5 and TRBJ2-5, with 10 positions matching TRBD2. There are 14 residues in the CDR3. V was clipped by 6 bases and J by 5 bases; unmatched bases: 6. The germline V gene encodes CDR1 MNHEY and CDR2 SVGAGI. CDR3 region: CASSLGTSVETQYF. The CDR3, as DNA: TGTGCCAGCAGCCTCGGGACTAGCGTGGAGACCCAGTACTTC.

The chain employs TRBV7-3 and TRBJ2-5, with D perhaps matching TRBD2 (6 bases). The germline gives CDR1 SGHTA, CDR2 FQGTGA. The CDR3 spans 17 residues. Trimming shortened V by 6 bases and J by 5 bases, and 25 bases separated the two germline ends. The CDR3 sequence: CASSGGFFSLDTETQYF. CDR3 coding DNA: TGTGCCAGCAGTGGGGGGTTTTTCTCCCTCGATACGGAGACCCAGTACTTC.

V gene TRBV5-1 combines with J gene TRBJ1-1; D unresolved. Germline CDR1 and CDR2: SGHRS and YFSETQ. The CDR3 sequence is 12 residues long. V was shortened by 5 bases and J by 1 base, with 6 bases between the two germline ends. The CDR3 region has the DNA TGCGCCAGCAGACTATCGAACACTGAAGCTTTCTTT. Translation gives CASRLSNTEAFF.

This clone was seen a handful of times. The chain carries TRBV5-5 and TRBJ1-4; no clear D gene. The V gene's germline CDR1 is SGHKS and CDR2 YYEKEE (reference sequence). Trimming shortened V by 4 bases and J by 0 bases, and 22 bases separated the two germline ends. The CDR3 extends over 19 amino acids. CDR3 nucleotide sequence: TGTGCCAGCAGCATCGCGGCCACGTGGAGCCAAGCAACTAATGAAAAACTGTTTTTT. Its protein product is CASSIAATWSQATNEKLFF.

The count of this clone is one. The gene calls are TRBV28 and TRBJ1-2; D call uncertain. The CDR3 is 12 residues long. Germline assignment: CDR1 MDHEN and CDR2 SYDVKM. V was clipped by 3 bases and J by 5 bases, with 7 bases between them. This CDR3 is CASSFRTYGYTF. As DNA, the CDR3 is TGTGCCAGCAGTTTTCGCACTTATGGCTACACCTTC.

Comment on this clone: The junction and the germline gene differ at one end; a read error may be behind it. This chain uses TRBV27 with TRBJ1-5, with TRBD1 matching over 7 bases. Per the germline V gene, CDR1 is MNHEY and CDR2 is SMNVEV (reference sequence). The CDR3 has 15 residues. The CDR3 bases are TGTGCCAGCAGGGAAAGACAGGGCCCAGGGCAGCCCCAGAATTTT. Translating it yields CASRERQGPGQPQNF.

Turning to this clone: The CDR3 does not end in the conserved phenylalanine or tryptophan, so this is likely a read error. The DNA is omitted, as the CDR3 cannot be located on it reliably, and the CDR3 follows TCRdb's listing. This rearrangement joins TRBV29-1 to TRBJ2-7; the D call of TRBD2 is as the table states it, not checked on the DNA. Germline CDR1 reads SQVTM; CDR2 reads ANQGSEA. The CDR3 length equals 11 residues, ends included. CDR3 amino acids: CSVKGGQTVFL.

The table lists this clone with a few counts. The genes are TRBV19 and TRBJ1-5, with TRBD1 identical over 8 bases. Germline V gene sequence: CDR1 LNHDA, CDR2 SQIVND (reference sequence). J lost 5 bases, V lost 6 bases, and 3 bases had no gene match. This CDR3 is 13 amino acids long. For the CDR3, the DNA is TGTGCCAGTAGCCGACAGGGGCATCAGCCCCAGCATTTT. Its translation is CASSRQGHQPQHF. Full variable domain (rest looked up from reference TRBV19 and TRBJ1-5): DGGITQSPKYLFRKEGQNVTLSCEQNLNHDAMYWYRQDPGQGLRLIYYSQIVNDFQKGDIAEGYSVSREKKESFPLTVTSAQKNPTAFYLCASSRQGHQPQHFGDGTRLSIL.

This clone was observed a few times. The rearrangement links TRBV2 to TRBJ1-6; 9 nucleotides agree with TRBD1. After removal of 6 bases from V and 11 bases from J, the junction contained 5 bases not matched to a gene. The CDR3 sequence is 13 residues long. Looked up from germline, CDR1 is SNHLY and CDR2 is FYNNEI. In DNA, the CDR3 is TGTGCCAGCAGAGCCGGACAGGGGACACCCCTCCACTTT. Protein: CASRAGQGTPLHF.

J is TRBJ2-5 and V is TRBV7-2; 8 positions match TRBD2. Germline loops: CDR1 SGHTA, CDR2 FQGNSA. Trimming at V came to 5 bases and at J to 4 bases, leaving 12 bases not matched to a gene. The CDR3 has 16 residues. For the CDR3, the DNA is TGTGCCAGCAGCCCAGTCGGGGGGGGGCCGAGAGAGACCCAGTACTTC. It translates to CASSPVGGGPRETQYF.